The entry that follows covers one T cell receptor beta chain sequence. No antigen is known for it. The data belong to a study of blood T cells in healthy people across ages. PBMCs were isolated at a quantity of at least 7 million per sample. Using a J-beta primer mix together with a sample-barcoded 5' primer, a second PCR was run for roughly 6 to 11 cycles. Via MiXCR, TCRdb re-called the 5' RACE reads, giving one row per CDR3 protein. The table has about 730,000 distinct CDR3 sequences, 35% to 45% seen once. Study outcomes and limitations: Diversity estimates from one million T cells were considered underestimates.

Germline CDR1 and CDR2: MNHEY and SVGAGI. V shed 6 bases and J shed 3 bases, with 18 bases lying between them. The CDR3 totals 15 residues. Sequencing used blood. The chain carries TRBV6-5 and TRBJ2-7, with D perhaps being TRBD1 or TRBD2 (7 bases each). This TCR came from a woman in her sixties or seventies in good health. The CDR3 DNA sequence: TGTGCCAGCAGCCGAGCAGGGGGGGGTCACTACGAGCAGTACTTC. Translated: CASSRAGGGHYEQYF.